Below, one TCR beta chain is given with its context. Its antigen remains unidentified. This entry is derived from a study of shared clonotypes between healthy human individuals. Using immunoSEQ multiplex PCR, the repertoire was profiled, and TCRdb retains in-frame clones only, with some absent. The sample contains millions of clones, just over 90% of which appear only once. Germline loops: CDR1 MGHRA, CDR2 YSYEKL. Trimming cost V 6 bases and J 7 bases, with 12 bases left between them. CDR3 length: 13 residues. Donors comprised only Caucasian adults living in Nashville, Tennessee. Study-wide findings and caveats: The expectation was that sequencing depth would affect clonotype sharing among donors. A generally larger estimated richness was seen in naive subsets than in memory subsets.

The sequence derives from a young man in good health. The gene calls are TRBV4-1 and TRBJ2-2; D assignment may be TRBD1 or TRBD2 (5 bases each). Specimen: naive CD4+ T cells sorted from blood. The subset: CD45RA+ positively selected. The CDR3 sequence is CASSRGGGGELFF. The CDR3 DNA reads TGCGCCAGCAGTCGGGGCGGTGGCGGGGAGCTGTTTTTT.